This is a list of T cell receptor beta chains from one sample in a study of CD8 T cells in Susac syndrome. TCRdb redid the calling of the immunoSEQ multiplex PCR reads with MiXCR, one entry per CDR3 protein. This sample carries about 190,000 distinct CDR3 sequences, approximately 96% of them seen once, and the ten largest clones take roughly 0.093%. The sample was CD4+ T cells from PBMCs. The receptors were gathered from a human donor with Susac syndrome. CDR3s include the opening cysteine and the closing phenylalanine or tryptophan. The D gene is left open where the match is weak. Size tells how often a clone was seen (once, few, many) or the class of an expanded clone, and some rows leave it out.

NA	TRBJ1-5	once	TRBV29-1	CSVVQGNGNQPQHF	TGCAGCGTTGTCCAGGGGAACGGCAATCAGCCCCAGCATTTT
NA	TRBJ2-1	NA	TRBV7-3	CASSQLGANEQFF	TGTGCCAGCAGCCAACTGGGAGCCAATGAGCAGTTCTTC
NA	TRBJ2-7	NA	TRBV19	CASSVTETYEQYF	TGTGCCAGTAGTGTCACAGAGACCTACGAGCAGTACTTC
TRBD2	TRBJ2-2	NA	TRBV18	CASSRSGGNTGELFF	TGTGCCAGCTCACGGAGCGGGGGAAACACCGGGGAGCTGTTTTTT
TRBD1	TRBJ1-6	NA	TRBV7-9	CATGQGGHSPLHF	TGTGCCACCGGACAGGGGGGGCATTCACCCCTCCACTTT
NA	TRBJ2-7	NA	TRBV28	CASSLLYYEQYF	TGTGCCAGCAGTTTGCTGTACTACGAGCAGTACTTC
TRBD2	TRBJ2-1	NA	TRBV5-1	CASRTSGQHNEQFF	TGCGCCAGCCGTACTAGCGGGCAACACAATGAGCAGTTCTTC
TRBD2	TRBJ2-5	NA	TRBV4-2	CASSQGRASGVQETQYF	TGTGCCAGCAGCCAAGGTCGCGCTAGCGGGGTTCAAGAGACCCAGTACTTC
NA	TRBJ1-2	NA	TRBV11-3	CASSLANFYGYTF	TGTGCCAGCAGCTTAGCGAATTTCTATGGCTACACCTTC
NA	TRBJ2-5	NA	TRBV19	CASSPLGFGETQYF	TGTGCCAGTAGTCCTCTGGGCTTTGGAGAGACCCAGTACTTC
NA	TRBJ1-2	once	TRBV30	CAWALGSHGYTF	TGTGCCTGGGCTCTAGGGTCCCATGGCTACACCTTC
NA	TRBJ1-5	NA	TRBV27	CASSLLGPSNQPQHF	TGTGCCAGCAGCCTCCTGGGGCCTAGCAATCAGCCCCAGCATTTT
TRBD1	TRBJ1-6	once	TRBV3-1	CASSPGTGVHSPLHF	TGTGCCAGCAGCCCCGGGACAGGGGTTCATTCACCCCTCCACTTT
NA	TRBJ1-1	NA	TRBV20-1	CSARDVIQSSAFF	TGCAGTGCTAGAGATGTGATTCAATCGAGTGCTTTCTTT
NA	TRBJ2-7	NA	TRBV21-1	CASSKVGGQGLHEQYF	TGTGCCAGCAGCAAAGTTGGGGGACAGGGTCTCCACGAGCAGTACTTC
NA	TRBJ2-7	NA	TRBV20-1	CSAKSFTGGRNEQYF	TGCAGTGCTAAGTCATTTACTGGGGGCCGAAACGAGCAGTACTTC
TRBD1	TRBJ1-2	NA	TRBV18	CASSGQGAKDGYTF	TGTGCCAGCTCCGGACAGGGGGCGAAGGATGGCTACACCTTC
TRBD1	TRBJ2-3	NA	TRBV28	CASSTMGTGRTDTQYF	TGTGCCAGCAGCACGATGGGGACAGGACGCACAGATACGCAGTATTTT
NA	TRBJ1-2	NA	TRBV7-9	CASSSPSGVETHGYTF	TGTGCCAGCAGCTCACCGAGTGGCGTAGAAACCCATGGCTACACCTTC
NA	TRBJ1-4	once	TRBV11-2	CASRMTRSRALNEKLFF	TGTGCCAGCAGAATGACCCGGTCCAGGGCTTTAAATGAAAAACTGTTTTTT
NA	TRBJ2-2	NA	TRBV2	CASSVGGFGGELFF	TGTGCCAGCAGTGTCGGAGGTTTTGGCGGGGAGCTGTTTTTT
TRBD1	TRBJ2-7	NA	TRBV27	CASSLSSGTGKVYEQYF	TGTGCCAGCAGTTTATCGTCCGGGACAGGGAAGGTCTACGAGCAGTACTTC
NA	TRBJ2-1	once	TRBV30	CAWSRTNPYNEQFF	TGTGCCTGGTCGAGGACTAATCCCTACAATGAGCAGTTCTTC
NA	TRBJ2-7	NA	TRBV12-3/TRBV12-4	CASSQFSEQYF	TGTGCCAGCAGTCAATTCTCCGAGCAGTACTTC
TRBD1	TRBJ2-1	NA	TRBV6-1	CASSEVQGSSYNEQFF	TGTGCCAGCAGTGAAGTACAGGGGTCCTCCTACAATGAGCAGTTCTTC
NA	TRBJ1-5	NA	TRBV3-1	CASSRGSIQPQHF	TGTGCCAGCAGCCGGGGGTCAATTCAGCCCCAGCATTTT
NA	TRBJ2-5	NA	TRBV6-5	CASSYSTAYQETQYF	TGTGCCAGCAGTTACTCGACGGCTTACCAAGAGACCCAGTACTTC
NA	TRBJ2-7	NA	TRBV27	CASSFRQVSYEQYF	TGTGCCAGCAGTTTTCGGCAGGTCTCCTACGAGCAGTACTTC
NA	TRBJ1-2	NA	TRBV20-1	CSANSPRTMGYGYTF	TGCAGTGCTAATTCCCCGAGAACAATGGGCTATGGCTACACCTTC
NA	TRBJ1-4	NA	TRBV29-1	CSVVADATNEKLFF	TGCAGCGTTGTGGCAGATGCAACTAATGAAAAACTGTTTTTT
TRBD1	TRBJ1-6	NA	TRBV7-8	CASSLGAGTGDSPLHF	TGTGCCAGCAGCTTAGGGGCCGGGACAGGGGATTCACCCCTCCACTTT
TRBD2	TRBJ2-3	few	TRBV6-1	CASSVSSGGPSDTQYF	TGTGCCAGCAGTGTCTCTAGCGGGGGGCCCTCGGATACGCAGTATTTT
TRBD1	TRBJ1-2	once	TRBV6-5	CASSKGTGNGYTF	TGTGCCAGCAGTAAGGGGACAGGGAATGGCTACACCTTC
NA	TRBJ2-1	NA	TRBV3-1	CASSPQIKRSSYNEQFF	TGTGCCAGCAGCCCACAAATCAAGCGATCTTCCTACAATGAGCAGTTCTTC
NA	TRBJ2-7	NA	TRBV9	CASSPRTDLTPYEQYF	TGTGCCAGCAGCCCTAGGACAGACTTGACCCCCTACGAGCAGTACTTC
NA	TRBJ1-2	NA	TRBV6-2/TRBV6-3	CASRKSGYGYTF	TGTGCCAGCAGAAAAAGCGGCTATGGCTACACCTTC
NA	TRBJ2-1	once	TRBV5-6	CASSLVQGGNNEQFF	TGTGCCAGCAGCTTGGTACAGGGAGGGAACAATGAGCAGTTCTTC
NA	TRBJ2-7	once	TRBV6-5	CASSYSGDGYEQYF	TGTGCCAGCAGTTACTCTGGGGATGGCTACGAGCAGTACTTC
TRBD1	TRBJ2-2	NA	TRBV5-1	CASSSTDRATGELFF	TGCGCCAGCAGCTCCACAGACAGGGCCACCGGGGAGCTGTTTTTT
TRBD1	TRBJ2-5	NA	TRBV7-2	CASSLDRASQETQYF	TGTGCCAGCAGCCTTGACAGGGCGAGTCAAGAGACCCAGTACTTC
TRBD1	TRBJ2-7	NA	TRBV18	CASSLAPPGTGGYEQYF	TGTGCCAGCTCACTAGCCCCCCCCGGGACAGGGGGCTACGAGCAGTACTTC
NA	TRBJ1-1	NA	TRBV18	CASSPPQGGTEAFF	TGTGCCAGCTCACCACCCCAGGGCGGAACTGAAGCTTTCTTT
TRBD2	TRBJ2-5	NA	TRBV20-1	CSAPSGGYQETQYF	TGCAGTGCACCTAGCGGGGGGTACCAAGAGACCCAGTACTTC
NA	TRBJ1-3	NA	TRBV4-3	CASSQAAPGPGNTIYF	TGCGCCAGCAGCCAAGCCGCTCCGGGGCCTGGAAACACCATATATTTT
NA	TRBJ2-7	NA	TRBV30	CAWRAPYEQYF	TGTGCCTGGAGGGCCCCCTACGAGCAGTACTTC
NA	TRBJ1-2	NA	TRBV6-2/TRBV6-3	CASSYPVQGVYGYTF	TGTGCCAGCAGTTACCCCGTACAGGGAGTCTATGGCTACACCTTC
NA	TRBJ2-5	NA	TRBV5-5	CASSLRQMYQETQYF	TGTGCCAGCAGCTTGCGGCAGATGTACCAAGAGACCCAGTACTTC
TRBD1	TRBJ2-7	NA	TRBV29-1	CSAVTGGYEQYF	TGCAGCGCGGTAACAGGGGGGTACGAGCAGTACTTC
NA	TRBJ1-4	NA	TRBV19	CASSIWSVGPNEKLFF	TGTGCCAGTAGTATTTGGTCGGTAGGTCCTAATGAAAAACTGTTTTTT
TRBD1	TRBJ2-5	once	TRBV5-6	CASSSGTGEETQYF	TGTGCCAGCAGCTCCGGGACAGGGGAAGAGACCCAGTACTTC
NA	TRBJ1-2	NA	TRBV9	CASSPRIIEDYGYTF	TGTGCCAGCAGCCCTCGTATTATCGAGGACTATGGCTACACCTTC
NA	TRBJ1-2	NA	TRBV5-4	CASSYSGTYTF	TGTGCCAGCAGTTACAGCGGTACCTACACCTTC
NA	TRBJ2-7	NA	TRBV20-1	CSATPDRSYYEQYF	TGCAGTGCTACCCCAGACAGAAGTTACTACGAGCAGTACTTC
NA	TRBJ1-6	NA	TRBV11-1	CASSLSTGANSPLHF	TGTGCCAGCAGCTTATCGACGGGAGCTAATTCACCCCTCCACTTT
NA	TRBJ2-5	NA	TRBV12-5	CASGRTGPQYF	TGTGCTAGTGGCCGGACTGGGCCCCAGTACTTC
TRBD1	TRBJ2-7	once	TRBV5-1	CASSLGWSGQGAVEQYF	TGCGCCAGCAGCTTGGGCTGGTCGGGACAGGGGGCCGTCGAGCAGTACTTC
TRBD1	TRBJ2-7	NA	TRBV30	CAWSWTGLIGEQYF	TGTGCCTGGAGCTGGACAGGGTTGATTGGCGAGCAGTACTTC
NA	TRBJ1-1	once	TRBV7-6	CASSRPLGNTEAFF	TGTGCCAGCAGCCGACCTTTGGGGAACACTGAAGCTTTCTTT
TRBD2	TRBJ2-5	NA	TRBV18	CASSPSGGLGETQYF	TGTGCCAGCTCACCAAGCGGGGGGCTGGGAGAGACCCAGTACTTC
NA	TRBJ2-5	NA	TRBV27	CASAHDPATQYF	TGTGCCAGCGCGCACGATCCCGCGACCCAGTACTTC